This T cell receptor (beta chain) was captured in a study of persistence of HIV-infected CD4 T cells. Study background: Multiple blood draws of up to roughly 200 mL, except two donors with single leukapheresis.

Anti-CD3/anti-CD28 beads served as a nonspecific positive control stimulus. Sorting selected CD4+ T cells upregulating both CD40 ligand and CD69. These HIV-1-infected adults initiated suppressive ART in chronic infection. PBMCs were depleted of CD8+ T cells before stimulation. This CDR3 has 13 amino acids. V was clipped by 6 bases and J by 7 bases, with 10 bases between them. Looked up from germline, CDR1 is MNHEY and CDR2 is SMNVEV (reference sequence). The libraries were made with immunoSEQ version 4 in survey mode. Each sample used up to about 1 ug genomic DNA diluted to approximately 10 ng/uL. Produced via immunoSEQ multiplex PCR; TCRdb's table is partial and in-frame only. The table shows 40,000 to 45,000 clones, with around 89% occurring only once. In the case of this clone: Its antigen is unidentified.

Source: CD4+ T cells sorted from PBMCs after approximately 19-hour stimulation, taken from a patient who received antiretroviral therapy. The clonotype was recovered from an adult man with HIV who was CMV-seropositive. This sequence joins TRBV27 and TRBJ1-6; possibly TRBD1 for D (6 bases). The CDR3 region is CASRRTDNSPLHF. In nucleotides, the CDR3 is TGTGCCAGCAGGCGGACAGACAATTCACCCCTCCACTTT.